Each of the 14 T cell receptor beta chains below was sequenced from the same sample in a study of control samples from healthy donors and cancer patients. Sequencing used immunoSEQ multiplex PCR; TCRdb keeps in-frame clones, though not all of them. Of some 74,000 clones listed, 75% to 85% are singletons. The sequencing input was blood. The receptors derive from a man between 60 and 75 years old in good health.

V is TRBV24-1 and J is TRBJ2-7; D unresolved. Deletions cut 7 bases from V and 3 bases from J, with 3 bases between. CDR1 is KGHDR, CDR2 SFDVKD, per germline. The length of the CDR3 is 10 residues. CDR3 residues: CATRNYEQYF. The CDR3, as DNA: TGTGCCACCAGGAACTACGAGCAGTACTTC.

The V call is TRBV3-1 (or the pseudogene TRBV3-2), the J call TRBJ2-5; TRBD1 might be the D (6 bases). With 8 bases removed from V and 4 bases from J, the gap between germline ends came to 14 bases. The length of the CDR3 is 13 residues. Germline CDR1 reads LGHDT; CDR2 reads YNNKEL (reference sequence). DNA for the CDR3: TGTGCCAGCCGGGTGAGAGGGGGAGAGACCCAGTACTTC. Protein sequence: CASRVRGGETQYF.

The chain has TRBV11-2 and TRBJ2-7; 8 bases line up with TRBD2. V trimming: 6 bases; J trimming: 2 bases; junction bases outside the gene matches: 9. The germline CDR1 and CDR2 sequences are SGHAT and FQNNGV. This CDR3 contains 15 residues. This CDR3 is CASSSQRELTYEQYF. CDR3 nucleotides: TGTGCCAGCAGTTCCCAGCGGGAGCTTACCTACGAGCAGTACTTC.

The chain carries TRBV30 and TRBJ1-1; D remains ambiguous. This CDR3 spans 13 amino acids. V lost 1 base to trimming and J lost 2 bases, with 8 bases between them. The germline CDR1 and CDR2 sequences are GTSNPN and SVGIG (reference sequence). The CDR3 region is CAWSAQLNTEAFF. The DNA of the CDR3 is TGTGCCTGGAGTGCACAGCTAAACACTGAAGCTTTCTTT. The full variable domain, its missing parts supplied by reference TRBV30 and TRBJ1-1, is SQTIHQWPATLVQPVGSPLSLECTVEGTSNPNLYWYRQAAGRGLQLLFYSVGIGQISSEVPQNLSASRPQDRQFILSSKKLLLSDSGFYLCAWSAQLNTEAFFGQGTRLTVV.

J is TRBJ1-1 and V is TRBV14, with D tentatively TRBD1 (6 bases). Trimming took off 1 base at V and 1 base at J, with 16 bases between the two ends. Germline lookup yields CDR1 SGHDN and CDR2 FVKESK. This CDR3 spans 17 amino acids. The CDR3 sequence: CASSQVGWGLTNTEAFF. For the CDR3, the DNA is TGTGCCAGCAGCCAAGTAGGTTGGGGGCTAACGAACACTGAAGCTTTCTTT.

This sequence joins TRBV6-2 or TRBV6-3 and TRBJ2-7, with 10 bases aligning to TRBD2. V lost 3 bases, J lost 2 bases, and 10 bases stayed unmatched. The CDR3 contains 17 residues. Per germline, CDR1 MNHEY and CDR2 SVGEGT. CDR3 sequence (DNA): TGTGCCAGCAGTTATCGGGGTACTAGCGGGGAAACCTACGAGCAGTACTTC. It specifies CASSYRGTSGETYEQYF.

The chain is built from TRBV7-3 and TRBJ2-7, with 7 bases fitting TRBD2. The CDR3 spans 13 residues. The J segment lost 6 bases and the V segment lost 5 bases, leaving 7 bases of the junction unmatched. CDR1 and CDR2 (germline): SGHTA, FQGTGA. CDR3 in amino acids: CASSPGLVGEQYF. In DNA form, the CDR3 reads TGTGCCAGCAGCCCCGGACTAGTTGGCGAGCAGTACTTC.

V and J are TRBV7-3 and TRBJ2-2; D unclear. This CDR3 is 14 amino acids long. V was clipped by 5 bases and J by 8 bases, with 15 bases between them. Germline CDR1 and CDR2: SGHTA and FQGTGA. The CDR3 DNA follows: TGTGCCAGCAGCATGCAGACCTGGGGAGGGGAGCTGTTTTTT. Translated, it gives CASSMQTWGGELFF.

This clone was seen at least ten times. This chain connects TRBV19 to TRBJ1-1; no reliable D call. Germline V gene data show CDR1 as LNHDA and CDR2 as SQIVND (reference sequence). The CDR3 is made up of 16 amino acids. V shed 4 bases and J shed 2 bases, with 17 bases lying between them. The CDR3 loop is CASSTQAAPLNTEAFF. CDR3 sequence (DNA): TGTGCCAGTAGTACCCAGGCGGCCCCTTTAAACACTGAAGCTTTCTTT.

The chain recombines TRBV29-1 with TRBJ2-1; 8 nucleotides align to TRBD2. The CDR3 consists of 13 residues. CDR1 and CDR2 (germline): SQVTM, ANQGSEA. The ends lost 7 bases at V and 12 bases at J; junction bases unmatched: 14. The CDR3 DNA follows: TGCAGCGGGACGCCGGGAGCGGGAGAGAGGCAGTTCTTC. Translation: CSGTPGAGERQFF.

The CDR3 sequence is CASSYSFAGGTDTQYF. The CDR3 region has the DNA TGTGCCAGCAGTTACTCTTTTGCGGGAGGCACAGATACGCAGTATTTT. The chain has TRBV6-5 and TRBJ2-3; 7 positions match TRBD2. This CDR3 has 16 residues. The V and J ends lost 0 bases and 1 base, in that order; junction bases with no gene match: 4. Germline V gives CDR1 MNHEY, CDR2 SVGAGI.

The chain recombines TRBV13 with TRBJ2-1; D not certain. CDR3 size: 11 residues. CDR1 PRHDT and CDR2 FYEKMQ come from the germline V gene (reference sequence). V dropped 4 bases and J dropped 7 bases, with 5 bases sitting between them. The CDR3, as DNA: TGTGCCAGCAGCTGGGGAAATGAGCAGTTCTTC. Encoded protein: CASSWGNEQFF.

The V gene is TRBV7-8, the J gene TRBJ2-1, with TRBD2 matching over 9 bases. This CDR3 is built from 15 residues. V was pared by 5 bases and J by 3 bases, with 5 bases of the junction left unmatched. CDR1 and CDR2 (germline): SGHVS, FQNEAQ. The CDR3 spells CASSLSGSFYNEQFF. The CDR3 DNA reads TGTGCCAGCAGCCTTAGCGGGAGTTTCTACAATGAGCAGTTCTTC.

The rearrangement joins TRBV18 to TRBJ2-7; 9 bases are a match to TRBD1. The CDR3 is 15 residues long. V lost 5 bases to trimming and J lost 2 bases; unmatched junction nucleotides: 7. CDR1 and CDR2 from the germline V gene are KGHSH and LQKENI. In DNA, the CDR3 is TGTGCCAGCTCATCCCCGGGACAGGGAACCTACGAGCAGTACTTC. This translates into CASSSPGQGTYEQYF.